A single sample gave rise to the 5 T cell receptor beta chains below, sequenced in a study of blood T cell repertoires in COVID-19. This table comes from immunoSEQ multiplex PCR, and its TCRdb copy is limited to in-frame clones, with some not included. The sample holds 120,000 to 150,000 clones, approximately 80% seen once. Sequencing was done on a sample of peripheral blood. The receptor source for this set is a human donor in a cohort sampled during active COVID-19.

This clone has just one count. This rearrangement joins TRBV5-1 to TRBJ1-1; the D gene is possibly TRBD1 (6 bases). Trimming removed 4 bases from V and 3 bases from J, with 10 bases in between. The length of the CDR3 is 13 residues. CDR1 SGHRS and CDR2 YFSETQ come from the germline V gene. The CDR3 sequence: CASSGGHYTEAFF. The DNA for the CDR3 is TGCGCCAGCAGCGGGGGACACTACACTGAAGCTTTCTTT. The whole variable domain, remainder taken from reference TRBV5-1 and TRBJ1-1, is KAGVTQTPRYLIKTRGQQVTLSCSPISGHRSVSWYQQTPGQGLQFLFEYFSETQRNKGNFPGRFSGRQFSNSRSEMNVSTLELGDSALYLCASSGGHYTEAFFGQGTRLTVV.

This clone was recorded only once. The chain couples TRBV29-1 to TRBJ1-5, with 7 bases matching TRBD1. Trimming took 5 bases from V and 4 from J; bases not matched to a gene: 8. This CDR3 is 14 amino acids long. CDR1 is SQVTM, CDR2 ANQGSEA, per germline. In DNA form, the CDR3 reads TGCAGCGTTCTTGGCCAGGGGGTAAATCAGCCCCAGCATTTT. Encoded protein: CSVLGQGVNQPQHF.

This rearrangement joins TRBV5-1 to TRBJ1-1; D ambiguous. This CDR3 has 13 amino acids. Trimming took 2 bases from V and 4 from J, leaving 9 bases between them. CDR1 SGHRS and CDR2 YFSETQ come from the germline V gene. The CDR3 region is CASSLGATTEAFF. CDR3 DNA: TGCGCCAGCAGCTTAGGAGCGACCACTGAAGCTTTCTTT.

This clone was picked up a small number of times. The chain combines TRBV7-6 with TRBJ2-2; 8 bases are shared with TRBD1. V gave up 5 bases and J gave up 2 bases; unmatched junction bases: 7. The CDR3 spans 16 residues. Germline lookup yields CDR1 SGHVS and CDR2 FNYEAQ. The CDR3 DNA reads as TGTGCCAGCAGCACTGTGACAGGGGAAAACACCGGGGAGCTGTTTTTT. It yields the protein CASSTVTGENTGELFF.

This clone has a handful of counts. The chain couples TRBV7-2 to TRBJ1-3; D possibly corresponds to TRBD1 (5 bases). CDR1 is SGHTA and CDR2 is FQGNSA in the germline V gene. V was shortened by 8 bases and J by 0 bases, with 14 bases between the two germline ends. The CDR3 totals 15 residues. For the CDR3, the DNA is TGTGCCAGCCTGCCAGGGCCTTCCTCTGGAAACACCATATATTTT. Translation gives CASLPGPSSGNTIYF. Using reference TRBV7-2 and TRBJ1-3 for the parts outside the CDR3, the full variable domain is GAGVSQSPSNKVTEKGKDVELRCDPISGHTALYWYRQSLGQGLEFLIYFQGNSAPDKSGLPSDRFSAERTGGSVSTLTIQRTQQEDSAVYLCASLPGPSSGNTIYFGEGSWLTVV.